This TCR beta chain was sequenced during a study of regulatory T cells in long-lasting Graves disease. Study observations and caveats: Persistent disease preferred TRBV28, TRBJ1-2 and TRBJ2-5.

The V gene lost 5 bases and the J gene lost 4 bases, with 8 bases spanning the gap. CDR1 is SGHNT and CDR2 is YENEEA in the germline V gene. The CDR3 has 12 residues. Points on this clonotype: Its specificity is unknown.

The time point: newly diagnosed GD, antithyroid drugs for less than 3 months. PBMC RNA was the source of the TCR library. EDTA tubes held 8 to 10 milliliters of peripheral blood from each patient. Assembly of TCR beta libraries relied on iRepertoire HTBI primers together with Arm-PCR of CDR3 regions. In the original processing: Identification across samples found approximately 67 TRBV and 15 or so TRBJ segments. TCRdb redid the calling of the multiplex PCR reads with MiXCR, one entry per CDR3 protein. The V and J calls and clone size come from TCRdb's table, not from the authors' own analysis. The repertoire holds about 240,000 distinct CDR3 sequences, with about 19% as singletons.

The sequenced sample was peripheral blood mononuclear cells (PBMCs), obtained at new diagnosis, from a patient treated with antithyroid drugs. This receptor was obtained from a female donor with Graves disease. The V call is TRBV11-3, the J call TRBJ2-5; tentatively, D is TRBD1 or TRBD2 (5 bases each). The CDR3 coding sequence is TGTGCCAGCAGCCCAGGGACAGAGACCCAGTACTTC. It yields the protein CASSPGTETQYF.